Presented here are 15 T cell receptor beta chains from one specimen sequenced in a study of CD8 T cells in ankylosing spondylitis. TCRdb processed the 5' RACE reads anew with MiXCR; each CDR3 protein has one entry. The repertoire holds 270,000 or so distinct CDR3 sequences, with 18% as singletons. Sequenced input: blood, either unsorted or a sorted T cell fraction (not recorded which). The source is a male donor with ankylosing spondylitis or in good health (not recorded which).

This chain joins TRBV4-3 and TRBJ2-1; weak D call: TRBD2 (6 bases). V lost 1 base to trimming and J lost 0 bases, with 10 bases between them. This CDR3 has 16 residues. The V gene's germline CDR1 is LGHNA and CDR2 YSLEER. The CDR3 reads CASSQGVGSSYNEQFF. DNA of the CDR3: TGCGCCAGCAGCCAAGGGGTCGGGAGCTCCTACAATGAGCAGTTCTTC.

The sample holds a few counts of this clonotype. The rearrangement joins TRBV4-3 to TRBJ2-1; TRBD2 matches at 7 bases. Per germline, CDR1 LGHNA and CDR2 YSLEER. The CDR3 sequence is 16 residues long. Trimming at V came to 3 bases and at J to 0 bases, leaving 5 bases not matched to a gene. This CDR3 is CASSQELASSYNEQFF. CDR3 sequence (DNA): TGCGCCAGCAGCCAGGAACTAGCGAGCTCCTACAATGAGCAGTTCTTC.

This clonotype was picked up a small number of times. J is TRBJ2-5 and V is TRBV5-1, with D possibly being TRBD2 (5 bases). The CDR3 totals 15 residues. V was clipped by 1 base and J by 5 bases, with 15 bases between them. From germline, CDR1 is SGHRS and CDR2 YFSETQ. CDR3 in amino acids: CASSLTRPGKETQYF. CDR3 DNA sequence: TGCGCCAGCAGCTTGACTCGACCGGGGAAGGAGACCCAGTACTTC.

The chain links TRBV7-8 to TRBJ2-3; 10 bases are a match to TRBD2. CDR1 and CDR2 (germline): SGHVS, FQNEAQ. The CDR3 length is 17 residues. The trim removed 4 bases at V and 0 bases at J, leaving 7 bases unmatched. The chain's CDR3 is CASSSPGLAASTDTQYF. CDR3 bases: TGTGCCAGCAGCTCACCCGGACTAGCGGCTAGCACAGATACGCAGTATTTT.

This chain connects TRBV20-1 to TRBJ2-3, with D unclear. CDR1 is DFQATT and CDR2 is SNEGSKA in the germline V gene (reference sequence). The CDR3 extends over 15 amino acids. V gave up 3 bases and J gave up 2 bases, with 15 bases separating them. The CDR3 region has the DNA TGCAGTGCTAGCCATATTTCGCGCTCCACAGATACGCAGTATTTT. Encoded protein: CSASHISRSTDTQYF.

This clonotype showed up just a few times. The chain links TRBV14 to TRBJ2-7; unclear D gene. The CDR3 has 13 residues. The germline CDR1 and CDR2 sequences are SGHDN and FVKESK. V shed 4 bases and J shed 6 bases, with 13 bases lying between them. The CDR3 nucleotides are TGTGCCAGCAGCCCTCGGTTTGGGATCGAGCAGTACTTC. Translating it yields CASSPRFGIEQYF.

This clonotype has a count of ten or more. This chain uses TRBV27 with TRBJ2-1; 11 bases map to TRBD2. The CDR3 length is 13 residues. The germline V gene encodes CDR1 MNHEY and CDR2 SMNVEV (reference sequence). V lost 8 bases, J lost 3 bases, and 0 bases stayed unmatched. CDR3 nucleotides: TGTGCCAGCGGACTAGCGGGCTACAATGAGCAGTTCTTC. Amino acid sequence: CASGLAGYNEQFF.

The CDR3 is CSARDRRQVTGTEAFF. The CDR3 DNA is TGCAGTGCTAGAGATCGCCGACAGGTGACGGGAACTGAAGCTTTCTTT. The chain has TRBV20-1 and TRBJ1-1; D perhaps matches TRBD1 (6 bases). Germline CDR1 is DFQATT and CDR2 is SNEGSKA (reference sequence). Trimming left V 0 bases short and J 5 bases short, with 19 bases between. The CDR3 covers 16 residues.

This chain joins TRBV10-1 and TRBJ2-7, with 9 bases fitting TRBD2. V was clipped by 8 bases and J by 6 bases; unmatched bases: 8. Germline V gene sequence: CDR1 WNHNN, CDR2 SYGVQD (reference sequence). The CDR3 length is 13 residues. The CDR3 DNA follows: TGCGCCAGCGCTCGGACTAGCGATCGCGAGCAGTACTTC. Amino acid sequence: CASARTSDREQYF.

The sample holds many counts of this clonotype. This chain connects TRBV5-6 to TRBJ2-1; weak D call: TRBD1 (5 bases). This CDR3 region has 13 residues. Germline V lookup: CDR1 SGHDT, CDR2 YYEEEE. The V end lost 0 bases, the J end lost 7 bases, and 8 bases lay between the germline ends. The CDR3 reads CASSLASGNEQFF. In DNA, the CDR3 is TGTGCCAGCAGCTTGGCCTCAGGGAATGAGCAGTTCTTC.

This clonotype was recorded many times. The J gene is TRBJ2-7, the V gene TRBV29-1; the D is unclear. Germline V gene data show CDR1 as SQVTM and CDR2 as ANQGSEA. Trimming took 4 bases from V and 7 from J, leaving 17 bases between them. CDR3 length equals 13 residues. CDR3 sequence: CSVGGVSEGEQYF. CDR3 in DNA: TGCAGCGTTGGCGGAGTCAGTGAAGGAGAGCAGTACTTC.

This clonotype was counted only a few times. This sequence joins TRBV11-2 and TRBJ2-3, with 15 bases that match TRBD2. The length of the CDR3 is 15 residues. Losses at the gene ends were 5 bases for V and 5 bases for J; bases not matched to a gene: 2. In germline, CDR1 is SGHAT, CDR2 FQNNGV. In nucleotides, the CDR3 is TGTGCCAGCAGCGGACTAGCGGGAGGGCGAGATACGCAGTATTTT. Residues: CASSGLAGGRDTQYF.

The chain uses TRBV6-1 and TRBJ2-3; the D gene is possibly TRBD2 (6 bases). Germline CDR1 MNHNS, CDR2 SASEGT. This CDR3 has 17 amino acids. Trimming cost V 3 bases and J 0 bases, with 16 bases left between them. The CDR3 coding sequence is TGTGCCAGCAGTGACGGGCGGGGCAAAGCTAGCACAGATACGCAGTATTTT. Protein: CASSDGRGKASTDTQYF.

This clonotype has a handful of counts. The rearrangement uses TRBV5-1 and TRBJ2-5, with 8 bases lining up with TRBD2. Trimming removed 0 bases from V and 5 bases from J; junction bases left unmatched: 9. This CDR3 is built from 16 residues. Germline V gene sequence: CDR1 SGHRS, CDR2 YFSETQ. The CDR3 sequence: CASSLDGAGAGETQYF. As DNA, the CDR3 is TGCGCCAGCAGCTTGGATGGAGCGGGAGCGGGGGAGACCCAGTACTTC.

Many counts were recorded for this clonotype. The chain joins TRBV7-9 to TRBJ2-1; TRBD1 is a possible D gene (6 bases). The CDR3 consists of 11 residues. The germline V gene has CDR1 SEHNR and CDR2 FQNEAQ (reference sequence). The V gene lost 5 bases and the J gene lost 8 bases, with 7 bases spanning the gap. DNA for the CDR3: TGTGCCAGCAGCCACAGGGATGAGCAGTTCTTC. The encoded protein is CASSHRDEQFF. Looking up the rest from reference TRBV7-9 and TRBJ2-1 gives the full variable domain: DTGVSQNPRHKITKRGQNVTFRCDPISEHNRLYWYRQTLGQGPEFLTYFQNEAQLEKSRLLSDRFSAERPKGSFSTLEIQRTEQGDSAMYLCASSHRDEQFFGPGTRLTVL.